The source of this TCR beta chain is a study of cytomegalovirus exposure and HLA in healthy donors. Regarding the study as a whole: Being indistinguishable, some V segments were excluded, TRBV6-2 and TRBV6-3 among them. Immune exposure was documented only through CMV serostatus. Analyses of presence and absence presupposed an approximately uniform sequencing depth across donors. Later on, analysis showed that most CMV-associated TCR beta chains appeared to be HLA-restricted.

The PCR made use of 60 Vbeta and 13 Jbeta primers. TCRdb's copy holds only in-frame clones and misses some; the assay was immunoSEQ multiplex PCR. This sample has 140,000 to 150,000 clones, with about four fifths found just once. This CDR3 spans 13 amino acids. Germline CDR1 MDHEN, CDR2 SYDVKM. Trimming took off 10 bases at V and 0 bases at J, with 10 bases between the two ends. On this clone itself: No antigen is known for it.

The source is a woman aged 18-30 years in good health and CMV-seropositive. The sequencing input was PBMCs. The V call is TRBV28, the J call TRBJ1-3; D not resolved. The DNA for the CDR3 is TGTGCCATCGCGGCCTTCTCTGGAAACACCATATATTTT. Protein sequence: CAIAAFSGNTIYF.